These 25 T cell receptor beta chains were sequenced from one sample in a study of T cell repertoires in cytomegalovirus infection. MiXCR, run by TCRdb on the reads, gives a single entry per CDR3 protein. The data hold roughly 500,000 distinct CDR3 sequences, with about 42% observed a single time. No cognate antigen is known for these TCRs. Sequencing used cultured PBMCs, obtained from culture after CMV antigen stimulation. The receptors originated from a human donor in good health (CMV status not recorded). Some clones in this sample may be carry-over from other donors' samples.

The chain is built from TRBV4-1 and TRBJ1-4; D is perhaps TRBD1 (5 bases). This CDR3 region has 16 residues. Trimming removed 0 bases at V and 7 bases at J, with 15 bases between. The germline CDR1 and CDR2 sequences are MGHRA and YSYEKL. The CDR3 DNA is TGCGCCAGCAGCCAAGATCGGGCAGGGTACCGTGAAAAACTGTTTTTT. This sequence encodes CASSQDRAGYREKLFF.

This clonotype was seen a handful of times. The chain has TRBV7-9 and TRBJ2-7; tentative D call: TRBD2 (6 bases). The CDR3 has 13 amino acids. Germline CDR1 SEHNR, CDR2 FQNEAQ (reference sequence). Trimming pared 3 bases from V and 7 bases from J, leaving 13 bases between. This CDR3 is CASSLEGLGEQYF. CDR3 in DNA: TGTGCCAGCAGCTTGGAGGGGTTAGGGGAGCAGTACTTC. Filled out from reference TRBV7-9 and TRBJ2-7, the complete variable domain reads DTGVSQNPRHKITKRGQNVTFRCDPISEHNRLYWYRQTLGQGPEFLTYFQNEAQLEKSRLLSDRFSAERPKGSFSTLEIQRTEQGDSAMYLCASSLEGLGEQYFGPGTRLTVT.

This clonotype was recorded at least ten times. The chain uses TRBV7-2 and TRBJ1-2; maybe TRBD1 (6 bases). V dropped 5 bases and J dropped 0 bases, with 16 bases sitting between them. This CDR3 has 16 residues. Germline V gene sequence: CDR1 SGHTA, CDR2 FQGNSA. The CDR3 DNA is TGTGCCAGCAGCCTATCCAAGGACAGCCCTAACTATGGCTACACCTTC. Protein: CASSLSKDSPNYGYTF.

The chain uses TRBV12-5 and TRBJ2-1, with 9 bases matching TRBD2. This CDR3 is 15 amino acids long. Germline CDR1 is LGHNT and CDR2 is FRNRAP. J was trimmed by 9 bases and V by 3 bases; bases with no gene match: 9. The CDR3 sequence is CASGFYGGGAGEQFF. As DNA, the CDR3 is TGTGCTAGTGGTTTCTATGGCGGGGGGGCTGGTGAGCAGTTCTTC.

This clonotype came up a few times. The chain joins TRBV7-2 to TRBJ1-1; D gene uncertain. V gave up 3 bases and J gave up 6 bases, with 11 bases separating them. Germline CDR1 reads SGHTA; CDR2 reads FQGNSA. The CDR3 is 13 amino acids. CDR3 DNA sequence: TGTGCCAGCAGCTTGAGGGTACCCCCTGAAGCTTTCTTT. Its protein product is CASSLRVPPEAFF.

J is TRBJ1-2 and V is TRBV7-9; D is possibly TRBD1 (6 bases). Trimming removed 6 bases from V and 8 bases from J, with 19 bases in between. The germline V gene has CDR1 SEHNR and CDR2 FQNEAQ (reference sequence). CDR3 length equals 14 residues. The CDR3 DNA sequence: TGTGCCAGCAGTAGGGACCAACTAACAGGGGGCTACACCTTC. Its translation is CASSRDQLTGGYTF. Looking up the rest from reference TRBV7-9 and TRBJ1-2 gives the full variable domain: DTGVSQNPRHKITKRGQNVTFRCDPISEHNRLYWYRQTLGQGPEFLTYFQNEAQLEKSRLLSDRFSAERPKGSFSTLEIQRTEQGDSAMYLCASSRDQLTGGYTFGSGTRLTVV.

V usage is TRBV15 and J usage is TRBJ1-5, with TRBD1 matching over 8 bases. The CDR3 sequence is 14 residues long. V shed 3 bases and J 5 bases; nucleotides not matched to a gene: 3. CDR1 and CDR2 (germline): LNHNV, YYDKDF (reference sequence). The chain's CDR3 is CATSRTGDHQPQHF. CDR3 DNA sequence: TGTGCCACCAGCAGGACAGGGGACCATCAGCCCCAGCATTTT.

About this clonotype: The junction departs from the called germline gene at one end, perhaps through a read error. The CDR3 here is CASTPGGQGREGFF. CDR3 bases: TGTGCCAGCACACCGGGGGGACAGGGACGCGAAGGTTTCTTT. This rearrangement joins TRBV6-2 or TRBV6-3 to TRBJ1-1; 9 nucleotides agree with TRBD1. CDR1 and CDR2 from the germline V gene are MNHEY and SVGEGT. The CDR3 consists of 14 residues.

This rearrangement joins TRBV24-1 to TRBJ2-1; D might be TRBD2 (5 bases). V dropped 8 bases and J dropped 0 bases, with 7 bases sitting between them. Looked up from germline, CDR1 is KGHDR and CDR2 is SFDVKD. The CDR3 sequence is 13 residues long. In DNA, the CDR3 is TGTGCCACCACGGGGAGCTCCTACAATGAGCAGTTCTTC. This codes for CATTGSSYNEQFF.

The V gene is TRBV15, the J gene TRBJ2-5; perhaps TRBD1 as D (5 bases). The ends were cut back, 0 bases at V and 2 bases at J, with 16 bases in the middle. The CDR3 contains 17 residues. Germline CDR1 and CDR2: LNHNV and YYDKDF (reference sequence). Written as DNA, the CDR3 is TGTGCCACCAGCAGAGATCATGGGGCAGCCCTACAAGAGACCCAGTACTTC. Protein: CATSRDHGAALQETQYF.

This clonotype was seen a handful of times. In nucleotides, the CDR3 is TGTGCCAGCAGCTTATCCGGGAGTAGCTCCTACGAGCAGTACTTC. Translated: CASSLSGSSSYEQYF. The rearrangement joins TRBV7-2 to TRBJ2-7, with a tentative D call TRBD2 (6 bases). Trimming stripped 2 bases from V and 0 bases from J, with 11 bases between. The CDR3 runs 15 residues. Germline-derived CDR1 and CDR2 are SGHTA and FQGNSA.

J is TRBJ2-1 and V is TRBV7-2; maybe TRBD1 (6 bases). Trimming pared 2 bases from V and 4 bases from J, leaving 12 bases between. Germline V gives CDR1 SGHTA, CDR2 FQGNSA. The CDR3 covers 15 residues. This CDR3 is CASSLHRDLYNEQFF. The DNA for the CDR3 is TGTGCCAGCAGCTTACACAGGGATCTTTACAATGAGCAGTTCTTC.

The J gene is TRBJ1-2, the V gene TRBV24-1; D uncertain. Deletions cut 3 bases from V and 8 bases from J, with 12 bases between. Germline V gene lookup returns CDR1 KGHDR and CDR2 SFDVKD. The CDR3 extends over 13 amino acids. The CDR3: CATSDHDGVGYTF. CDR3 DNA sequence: TGTGCCACCAGTGATCACGACGGGGTAGGCTACACCTTC.

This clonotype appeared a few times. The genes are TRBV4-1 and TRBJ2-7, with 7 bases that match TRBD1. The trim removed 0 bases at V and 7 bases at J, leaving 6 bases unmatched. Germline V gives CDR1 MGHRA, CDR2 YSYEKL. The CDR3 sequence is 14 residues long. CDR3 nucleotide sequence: TGCGCCAGCAGCCAAGACAGGGGGAACAGGGAGCAGTACTTC. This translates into CASSQDRGNREQYF.

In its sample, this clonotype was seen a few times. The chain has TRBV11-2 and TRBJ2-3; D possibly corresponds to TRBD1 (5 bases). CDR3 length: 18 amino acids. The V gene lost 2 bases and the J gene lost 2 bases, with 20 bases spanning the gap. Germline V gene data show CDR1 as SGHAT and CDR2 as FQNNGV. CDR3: CASSLTNTGAIYTDTQYF. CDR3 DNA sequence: TGTGCCAGCAGCTTAACAAACACAGGCGCCATATACACAGATACGCAGTATTTT.

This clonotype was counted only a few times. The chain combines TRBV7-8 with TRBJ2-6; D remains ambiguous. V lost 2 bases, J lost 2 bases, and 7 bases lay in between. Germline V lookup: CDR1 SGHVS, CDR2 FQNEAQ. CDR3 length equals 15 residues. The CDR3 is CASSLSAPGANVLTF. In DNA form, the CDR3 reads TGTGCCAGCAGCTTATCGGCTCCTGGGGCCAACGTCCTGACTTTC.

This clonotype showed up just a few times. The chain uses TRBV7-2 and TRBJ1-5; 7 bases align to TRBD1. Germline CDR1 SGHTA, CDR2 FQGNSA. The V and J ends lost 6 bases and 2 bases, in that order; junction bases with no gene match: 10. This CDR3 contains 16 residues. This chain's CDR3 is CASSAEAGGRNQPQHF. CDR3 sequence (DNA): TGTGCCAGCAGTGCCGAGGCAGGGGGACGCAATCAGCCCCAGCATTTT. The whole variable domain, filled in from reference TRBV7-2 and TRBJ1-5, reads GAGVSQSPSNKVTEKGKDVELRCDPISGHTALYWYRQSLGQGLEFLIYFQGNSAPDKSGLPSDRFSAERTGGSVSTLTIQRTQQEDSAVYLCASSAEAGGRNQPQHFGDGTRLSIL.

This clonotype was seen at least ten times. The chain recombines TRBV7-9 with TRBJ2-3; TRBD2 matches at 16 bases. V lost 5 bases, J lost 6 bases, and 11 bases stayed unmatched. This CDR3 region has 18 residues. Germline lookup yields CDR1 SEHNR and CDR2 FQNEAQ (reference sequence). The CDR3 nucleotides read TGTGCCAGCAGCCAAGGGACTAGCGGGGGGGCCTGGCTGGATACGCAGTATTTT. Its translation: CASSQGTSGGAWLDTQYF. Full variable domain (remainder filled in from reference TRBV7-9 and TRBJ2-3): DTGVSQNPRHKITKRGQNVTFRCDPISEHNRLYWYRQTLGQGPEFLTYFQNEAQLEKSRLLSDRFSAERPKGSFSTLEIQRTEQGDSAMYLCASSQGTSGGAWLDTQYFGPGTRLTVL.

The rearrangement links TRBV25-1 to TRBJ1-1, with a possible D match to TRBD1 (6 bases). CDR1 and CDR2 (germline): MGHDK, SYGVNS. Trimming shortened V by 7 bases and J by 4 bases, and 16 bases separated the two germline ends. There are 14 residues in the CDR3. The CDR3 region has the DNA TGTGCCAGCACTACCACAGGGTTGTTCACTGAAGCTTTCTTT. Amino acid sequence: CASTTTGLFTEAFF.

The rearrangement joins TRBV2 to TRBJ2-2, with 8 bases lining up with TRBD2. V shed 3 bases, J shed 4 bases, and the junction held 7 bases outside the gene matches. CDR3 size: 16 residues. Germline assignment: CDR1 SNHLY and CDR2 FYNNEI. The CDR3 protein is CASSELGTSGTGELFF. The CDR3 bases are TGTGCCAGCAGTGAGCTGGGGACTAGTGGCACCGGGGAGCTGTTTTTT.

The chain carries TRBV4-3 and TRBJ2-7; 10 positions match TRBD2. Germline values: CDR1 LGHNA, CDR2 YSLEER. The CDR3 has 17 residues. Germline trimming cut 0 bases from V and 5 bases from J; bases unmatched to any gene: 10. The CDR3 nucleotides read TGCGCCAGCAGCCAAGATCTAGGAAGCGGGAGGGCCGACGAGCAGTACTTC. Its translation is CASSQDLGSGRADEQYF.

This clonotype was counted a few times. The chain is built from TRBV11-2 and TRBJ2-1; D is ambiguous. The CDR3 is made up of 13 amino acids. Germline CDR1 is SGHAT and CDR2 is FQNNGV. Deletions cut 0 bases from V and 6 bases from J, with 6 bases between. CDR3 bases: TGTGCCAGCAGCTTAGATCTGGGCAATGAGCAGTTCTTC. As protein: CASSLDLGNEQFF.

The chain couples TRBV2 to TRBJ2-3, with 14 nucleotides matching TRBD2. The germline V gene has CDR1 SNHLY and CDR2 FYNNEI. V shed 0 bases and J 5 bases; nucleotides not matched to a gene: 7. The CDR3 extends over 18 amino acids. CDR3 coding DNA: TGTGCCAGCAGTGAAGCGCGACTAGCGGGGGGGCTTGAAGATACGCAGTATTTT. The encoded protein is CASSEARLAGGLEDTQYF.

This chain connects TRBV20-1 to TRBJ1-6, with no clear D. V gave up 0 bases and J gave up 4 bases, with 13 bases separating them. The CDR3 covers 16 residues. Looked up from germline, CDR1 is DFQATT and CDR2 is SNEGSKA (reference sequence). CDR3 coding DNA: TGCAGTGCTAGAGATCGGGTTCTCGGGTATAATTCACCCCTCCACTTT. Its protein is CSARDRVLGYNSPLHF.

This CDR3 is CASSRGWTGQETQYF. The DNA of the CDR3 is TGTGCCAGCAGCCGCGGATGGACGGGGCAAGAGACCCAGTACTTC. The V gene is TRBV7-9, the J gene TRBJ2-5; maybe TRBD2 (5 bases). Germline lookup yields CDR1 SEHNR and CDR2 FQNEAQ (reference sequence). The V end lost 5 bases, the J end lost 2 bases, and 15 bases lay between the germline ends. The CDR3 contains 15 residues.